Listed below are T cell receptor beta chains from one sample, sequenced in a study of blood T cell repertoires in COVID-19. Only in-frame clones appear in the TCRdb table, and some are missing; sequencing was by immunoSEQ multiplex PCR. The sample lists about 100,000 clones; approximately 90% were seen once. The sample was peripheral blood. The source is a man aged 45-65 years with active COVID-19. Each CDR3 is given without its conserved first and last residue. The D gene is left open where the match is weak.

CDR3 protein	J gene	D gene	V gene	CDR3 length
ASSPVSGSTDTQY	TRBJ2-3	TRBD2	TRBV5-1	13
ASSPQSPPLH	TRBJ1-6	-	TRBV7-8	10
ASSLGGTPNTEAF	TRBJ1-1	-	TRBV6-5	13
SASWGGDIQY	TRBJ2-4	TRBD2	TRBV20-1	10
ASSSTSAISGANVLT	TRBJ2-6	-	TRBV7-8	15
ASSPRTGQTEAF	TRBJ1-1	TRBD1	TRBV6-5	12
ASSNGQGLGEQY	TRBJ2-7	TRBD1	TRBV3-1/TRBV3-2	12
ASSEWGRTGELF	TRBJ2-2	-	TRBV10-2	12
ASSAADRAISYNEQF	TRBJ2-1	TRBD1	TRBV11-3	15
AISDMGQGGYT	TRBJ1-2	TRBD1	TRBV10-3	11
ASSFYSLGNTEAF	TRBJ1-1	-	TRBV28	13
ASSGQGERVGEQY	TRBJ2-7	TRBD1	TRBV2	13
ASRAGTGFYTGELF	TRBJ2-2	TRBD1	TRBV14	14
ASSSRLAGSYEQY	TRBJ2-7	TRBD2	TRBV11-2	13
ASSLASQETQY	TRBJ2-5	-	TRBV5-1	11
ASSRTGQGGSEAF	TRBJ1-1	TRBD1	TRBV18	13
AIPGGSGKNEQF	TRBJ2-1	TRBD2	TRBV6-4	12
ASSYLRGESSGANVLT	TRBJ2-6	TRBD2	TRBV6-2/TRBV6-3	16
AIGSSGDPEETQY	TRBJ2-5	TRBD2	TRBV10-3	13
AWSVRGGSGTQY	TRBJ2-3	TRBD2	TRBV30	12
ASLKGLYLNTGELF	TRBJ2-2	-	TRBV21-1	14
ASSVVSGPTYEQY	TRBJ2-7	-	TRBV9	13
ASTPDTSGYEQY	TRBJ2-7	-	TRBV19	12
ASSLGEAGSQY	TRBJ2-3	-	TRBV11-2	11
ASRPGQGAFNEQF	TRBJ2-1	TRBD1	TRBV6-5	13
ASSYPGSGGGNEQF	TRBJ2-1	TRBD2	TRBV6-6	14
ASSVGSGGLKETQY	TRBJ2-5	TRBD2	TRBV9	14
ASSVGTGVEAF	TRBJ1-1	TRBD1	TRBV19	11
ASSQDLGLNTGELF	TRBJ2-2	-	TRBV4-2	14
ASSESRPGQGVRVSEAF	TRBJ1-1	TRBD1	TRBV10-1	17
ASRGTSGDYNEQF	TRBJ2-1	TRBD2	TRBV3-1/TRBV3-2	13
ATSGGTGRGTDTQY	TRBJ2-3	-	TRBV24-1	14
ASSIRQGISTDTQY	TRBJ2-3	TRBD1	TRBV11-2	14
ASSQGGGIFSYNEQF	TRBJ2-1	-	TRBV3-1/TRBV3-2	15
ASSGQVGSSPLH	TRBJ1-6	-	TRBV25-1	12
ASSVGKRGGPQDEQF	TRBJ2-1	TRBD2	TRBV9	15
ASSLAGTSGAYEQY	TRBJ2-7	TRBD2	TRBV11-2	14
ASSLETGSDEQF	TRBJ2-1	TRBD1	TRBV7-9	12
ASSLGFSGTGGSGTYGYT	TRBJ1-2	TRBD1	TRBV5-1	18
ASSLASSGGASNKQY	TRBJ2-3	TRBD2	TRBV7-8	15
ASSLGRGGEQF	TRBJ2-1	-	TRBV12-3/TRBV12-4	11
ASSGGRSAYGYT	TRBJ1-2	-	TRBV2	12
ASSPTRGSYNEQF	TRBJ2-1	-	TRBV3-1/TRBV3-2	13
ASSLGQGGSEKLF	TRBJ1-4	TRBD1	TRBV5-1	13
ASSGGTGRQETQY	TRBJ2-5	TRBD1	TRBV7-9	13
ASSLGGGPTSGGRYNEQF	TRBJ2-1	TRBD2	TRBV5-1	18
ASSYGGTSGSSNTQY	TRBJ2-3	TRBD2	TRBV6-2/TRBV6-3	15
ASSPSGETQY	TRBJ2-5	-	TRBV5-1	10
ASSQDFAHSAF	TRBJ1-1	-	TRBV3-1/TRBV3-2	11
ASSPNNRGRESWQN	TRBJ1-3	-	TRBV5-5	14
ASSALAETSGANVLT	TRBJ2-6	-	TRBV9	15
ASRTDRVAGELF	TRBJ2-2	-	TRBV11-2	12
ASSSGGVNTGELF	TRBJ2-2	TRBD2	TRBV6-5	13
ASSEQINEQF	TRBJ2-1	-	TRBV6-1	10
ASSRVTGTVYEQY	TRBJ2-7	TRBD1	TRBV18	13
ASSSGGLGGEQY	TRBJ2-7	TRBD2	TRBV5-4	12
ASSEASGFSSGNTIY	TRBJ1-3	-	TRBV6-1	15
ASSLRTSAQNIQY	TRBJ2-4	TRBD2	TRBV11-3	13